A selection of T cell receptor beta chains follows, all from one sample in a study of T cells in tumors after PD-1 blockade. Only in-frame clones appear in the TCRdb table, and some are missing; sequencing was by immunoSEQ multiplex PCR. The sample has 60,000 or so clones, about 82% seen once; the top ten hold around 15%. This material consisted of PBMCs, taken before anti-PD-1 treatment. These receptors all come from a human donor with basal cell carcinoma. Both conserved end residues are part of each CDR3.

J gene: TRBJ2-2; CDR3 length: 12; V gene: TRBV4-2; CDR3 protein: CASSLNRGELFF
J gene: TRBJ2-3; CDR3 length: 16; V gene: TRBV7-6; CDR3 protein: CASSLAAGGGTDTQYF
J gene: TRBJ1-4; CDR3 length: 15; V gene: TRBV9; CDR3 protein: CASSADLGTNEKLFF
J gene: TRBJ1-2; CDR3 length: 19; V gene: TRBV19; CDR3 protein: CASSPQGAARFRANYGYTF
J gene: TRBJ2-7; CDR3 length: 14; V gene: TRBV10-3; CDR3 protein: CATQGMRSSYEQYF
J gene: TRBJ2-2; CDR3 length: 15; V gene: TRBV9; CDR3 protein: CASRTTGQDTGELFF
J gene: TRBJ1-2; CDR3 length: 17; V gene: TRBV4-1; CDR3 protein: CASSQDPRGAQSYGYTF
J gene: TRBJ2-4; CDR3 length: 14; V gene: TRBV27; CDR3 protein: CASSVQGAKNIQYF
J gene: TRBJ1-1; CDR3 length: 14; V gene: TRBV19; CDR3 protein: CATTDRKRNTEAFF
J gene: TRBJ1-1; CDR3 length: 14; V gene: TRBV4-1; CDR3 protein: CASKRGGGNTEAFF
J gene: TRBJ2-3; CDR3 length: 16; V gene: TRBV15; CDR3 protein: CATSRDLGQATDTQYF
J gene: TRBJ2-1; CDR3 length: 13; V gene: TRBV12-3/TRBV12-4; CDR3 protein: CASSLGSENEQFF
J gene: TRBJ2-5; CDR3 length: 13; V gene: TRBV5-1; CDR3 protein: CASSLLTQETQYF
J gene: TRBJ2-7; CDR3 length: 14; V gene: TRBV9; CDR3 protein: CASSVGGSSYEQYF
J gene: TRBJ1-1; CDR3 length: 13; V gene: TRBV7-3; CDR3 protein: CASSLGQNTEAFF
J gene: TRBJ2-7; CDR3 length: 13; V gene: TRBV12-3/TRBV12-4; CDR3 protein: CASSSGASVEQYF
J gene: TRBJ2-2; CDR3 length: 16; V gene: TRBV5-4; CDR3 protein: CASSLEHRHYTGELFF
J gene: TRBJ2-3; CDR3 length: 15; V gene: TRBV7-8; CDR3 protein: CASSLREIATDTQYF
J gene: TRBJ2-3; CDR3 length: 14; V gene: TRBV2; CDR3 protein: CASNPSGVSDTQYF
J gene: TRBJ1-2; CDR3 length: 13; V gene: TRBV19; CDR3 protein: CASSIFGSYGYTF
J gene: TRBJ2-2; CDR3 length: 15; V gene: TRBV2; CDR3 protein: CASSEGSRRTGELFF
J gene: TRBJ1-5; CDR3 length: 15; V gene: TRBV3-1/TRBV3-2; CDR3 protein: CASSQGHLSAQPQHF
J gene: TRBJ2-4; CDR3 length: 13; V gene: TRBV20-1; CDR3 protein: CSASGLAKNIQYF
J gene: TRBJ1-1; CDR3 length: 19; V gene: TRBV5-1; CDR3 protein: CASSLYGVLLGSANTEAFF
J gene: TRBJ1-1; CDR3 length: 16; V gene: TRBV5-1; CDR3 protein: CASSPEGRTGDTEAFF
J gene: TRBJ2-5; CDR3 length: 13; V gene: TRBV18; CDR3 protein: CASSLKSSGTQYF
J gene: TRBJ2-3; CDR3 length: 15; V gene: TRBV27; CDR3 protein: CASSLSWGGTDTQYF
J gene: TRBJ2-5; CDR3 length: 15; V gene: TRBV27; CDR3 protein: CASSLGTSGVETQYF
J gene: TRBJ1-3; CDR3 length: 16; V gene: TRBV5-5; CDR3 protein: CASSQGTVYSGNTIYF
J gene: TRBJ2-3; CDR3 length: 18; V gene: TRBV4-1; CDR3 protein: CASSQVGASGSSTDTQYF
J gene: TRBJ1-6; CDR3 length: 15; V gene: TRBV19; CDR3 protein: CASSIGTTYNSPLHF
J gene: TRBJ2-7; CDR3 length: 15; V gene: TRBV5-6; CDR3 protein: CASSGSGTGLNEQYF
J gene: TRBJ1-6; CDR3 length: 14; V gene: TRBV5-1; CDR3 protein: CASSLEGADSPLHF
J gene: TRBJ1-4; CDR3 length: 12; V gene: TRBV27; CDR3 protein: CASRNPNEKLFF
J gene: TRBJ2-4; CDR3 length: 14; V gene: TRBV27; CDR3 protein: CASSKTGFKNIQYF
J gene: TRBJ1-1; CDR3 length: 15; V gene: TRBV2; CDR3 protein: CASSEALGGITEAFF
J gene: TRBJ1-2; CDR3 length: 15; V gene: TRBV5-1; CDR3 protein: CASSQPGQGVNGYTF
J gene: TRBJ1-4; CDR3 length: 11; V gene: TRBV18; CDR3 protein: CASSPGEKLFF
J gene: TRBJ2-7; CDR3 length: 13; V gene: TRBV7-9; CDR3 protein: CASSLSPTYEQYF
J gene: TRBJ2-3; CDR3 length: 15; V gene: TRBV5-1; CDR3 protein: CASSFGGASTDTQYF
J gene: TRBJ2-7; CDR3 length: 14; V gene: TRBV5-4; CDR3 protein: CASNSQGRDYEQYF
J gene: TRBJ2-7; CDR3 length: 15; V gene: TRBV3-1/TRBV3-2; CDR3 protein: CASSQDAGLLYEQYF
J gene: TRBJ1-1; CDR3 length: 17; V gene: TRBV6-1; CDR3 protein: CASSALEEVWGNTEAFF
J gene: TRBJ1-4; CDR3 length: 12; V gene: TRBV4-1; CDR3 protein: CASSQRDGKLFF
J gene: TRBJ1-2; CDR3 length: 12; V gene: TRBV6-5; CDR3 protein: CASILSLYGYTF
J gene: .; CDR3 length: 15; V gene: TRBV5-1; CDR3 protein: CASSSDRDSGNTIYF
J gene: TRBJ1-2; CDR3 length: 13; V gene: TRBV6-5; CDR3 protein: CASSSGQSYGYTF
J gene: TRBJ2-1; CDR3 length: 14; V gene: TRBV3-1/TRBV3-2; CDR3 protein: CASTPGGFQNEQFF
J gene: TRBJ2-7; CDR3 length: 15; V gene: TRBV6-5; CDR3 protein: CASKQAGDPSYEQYF
J gene: TRBJ2-5; CDR3 length: 14; V gene: TRBV5-4; CDR3 protein: CASSSKRGQETQYF
J gene: TRBJ2-5; CDR3 length: 16; V gene: TRBV5-4; CDR3 protein: CASSLAPGGPQETQYF
J gene: TRBJ2-1; CDR3 length: 14; V gene: TRBV5-1; CDR3 protein: CASREGGIHNEQFF
J gene: TRBJ1-1; CDR3 length: 14; V gene: TRBV13; CDR3 protein: CASSMTGGNPLAFF
J gene: TRBJ2-1; CDR3 length: 16; V gene: TRBV7-9; CDR3 protein: CASSPTGQQGGNEQFF
J gene: TRBJ2-5; CDR3 length: 15; V gene: TRBV10-2; CDR3 protein: CASSPFGGPQETQYF
J gene: TRBJ2-1; CDR3 length: 17; V gene: TRBV19; CDR3 protein: CASSRTGQGFSYNEQFF
J gene: TRBJ1-6; CDR3 length: 16; V gene: TRBV28; CDR3 protein: CASSPDRGSYNSPLHF
J gene: TRBJ1-2; CDR3 length: 13; V gene: TRBV7-9; CDR3 protein: CASSKEGGAGYTF
J gene: TRBJ2-3; CDR3 length: 15; V gene: TRBV5-1; CDR3 protein: CASRVVATSTDTQYF
J gene: TRBJ2-2; CDR3 length: 17; V gene: TRBV4-2; CDR3 protein: CASSQEQTGGITGELFF